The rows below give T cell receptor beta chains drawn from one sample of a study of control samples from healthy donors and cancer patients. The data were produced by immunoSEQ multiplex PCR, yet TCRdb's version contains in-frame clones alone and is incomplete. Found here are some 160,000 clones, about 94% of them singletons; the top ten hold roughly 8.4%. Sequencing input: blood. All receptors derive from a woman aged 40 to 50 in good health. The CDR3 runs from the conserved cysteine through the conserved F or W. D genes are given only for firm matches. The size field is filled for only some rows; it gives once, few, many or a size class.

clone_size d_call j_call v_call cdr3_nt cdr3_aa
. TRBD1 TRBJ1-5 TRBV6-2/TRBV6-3 TGTGCCAGCAGACCTGACAGGGGGTTTCGCAATCAGCCCCAGCATTTT CASRPDRGFRNQPQHF
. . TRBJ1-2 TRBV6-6 TGTGCCAGCAGCCCTATCACAACCAGACAGTACTACTACACCTTC CASSPITTRQYYYTF
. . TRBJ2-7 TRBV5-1 TGCGCCAGCAGCTTGTCGGTGAAATCCTACGAGCAGTACTTC CASSLSVKSYEQYF
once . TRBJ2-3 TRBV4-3 TGCGCCAGCAGCCAAGATATTACAGATACGCAGTATTTT CASSQDITDTQYF
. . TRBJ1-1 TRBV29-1 TGCAGCGTTGAAGATGGGGGGGGGACTGAAGCTTTCTTT CSVEDGGGTEAFF
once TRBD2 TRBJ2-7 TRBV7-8 TGTGCCAGCAGCCCCCAAGGGGAGGGCTACGAGCAGTACTTC CASSPQGEGYEQYF
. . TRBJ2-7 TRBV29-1 TGCAGCGTTTTGACCCCCACCTACGAGCAGTACTTC CSVLTPTYEQYF
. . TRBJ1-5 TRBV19 TGTGCCAGTAGTACCGACCGGGGCTCAAGGCAGCCCCAGCATTTT CASSTDRGSRQPQHF
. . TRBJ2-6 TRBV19 TGTGCCAGTAGGGCTCGTTTTCGGGGAAATCTTGGGGCCAACGTCCTGACTTTC CASRARFRGNLGANVLTF
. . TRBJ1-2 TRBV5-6 TGTGCCAGCAGCTTAGGGCCCTCTAACTATGGCTACACCTTC CASSLGPSNYGYTF